This TCR beta chain was profiled in a study of glioma-infiltrating T cells after dendritic cell vaccination. CDR3 length: 14 amino acids. Between the trimmed V and J ends, which lost 1 base and 3 bases, there was a span of 10 bases. Germline V gene lookup returns CDR1 MNHEY and CDR2 SMNVEV (reference sequence). Some clones are missing from TCRdb's copy, which holds only in-frame ones; the method was immunoSEQ multiplex PCR. Of tens of thousands of clones in the sample, over 75% were seen once. The receptor's source is a human donor with glioblastoma. The chain carries TRBV27 and TRBJ2-7, with D perhaps TRBD1 (5 bases). The sample consisted of blood, taken before dendritic cell vaccination. The CDR3 coding sequence is TGTGCCAGCAGTTTATTTGGGGCGAACTACGAGCAGTACTTC. Translating it yields CASSLFGANYEQYF.